The rows below give T cell receptor beta chains drawn from one sample of a study of CXCR3-negative and CXCR3-positive naive CD8 T cells. Reanalyzing the 5' RACE reads, TCRdb keeps one entry per CDR3 protein, without DNA. The table lists some 85,000 distinct CDR3 sequences. Sequences were obtained from naive CXCR3+ CD8+ T cells from blood. Receptor source: a human donor in good health. Some clones in this sample may be carry-over from other donors' samples. The CDR3 runs from the conserved cysteine through the conserved F or W.

CDR3 protein	V gene	J gene
CASSLNLRQTSYEQYF	TRBV6-2/TRBV6-3	TRBJ2-7
CASSSLDRMTYEQYF	TRBV27	TRBJ2-7
CASSDRVKERVAQYF	TRBV5-6	TRBJ2-5
CASSDSITDGNTIYF	TRBV6-4	TRBJ1-3
CASSLYESGTGDEQFF	TRBV27	TRBJ2-1
CASSLPPLTSLDEQYF	TRBV28	TRBJ2-7
CASSQGPNTEAFF	TRBV4-2	TRBJ1-1
CASKEGDTQYF	TRBV7-2	TRBJ2-3
CAWTTSNEQFF	TRBV30	TRBJ2-1
CASSYSIGSVSYEQYF	TRBV6-5	TRBJ2-7
CASSFGSIGDTQYF	TRBV28	TRBJ2-3
CASSRGQGIDEQYF	TRBV5-1	TRBJ2-7
CASSLDGPPWGEQYF	TRBV5-1	TRBJ2-7
CARNNRVRKETQYF	TRBV5-1	TRBJ2-5
CASSLEAGLSTDTQYF	TRBV12-3/TRBV12-4	TRBJ2-3
CASSLVSGARGETQYF	TRBV5-6	TRBJ2-5
CASSFNVLRGRDTGELFF	TRBV7-6	TRBJ2-2
CSARDGAADTQYF	TRBV20-1	TRBJ2-3
CAISEPQTRGSYEQYF	TRBV10-3	TRBJ2-7
CSVVSTGGLLGELFF	TRBV29-1	TRBJ2-2
CASSLGSSSSYEQYF	TRBV13	TRBJ2-7
CASSYYGGGETQYF	TRBV6-5	TRBJ2-5
CASSTQGRDEQYF	TRBV11-3	TRBJ2-7
CASSPGVREQYF	TRBV28	TRBJ2-7
CASSPGTSSYEQYF	TRBV3-1	TRBJ2-7
CARIDRVSNGYTF	TRBV7-2	TRBJ1-2
CASSNRPSYDEQYF	TRBV28	TRBJ2-7
CASSLDPSADSTDTQYF	TRBV12-3/TRBV12-4	TRBJ2-3
CASSPSGSGLDNEQFF	TRBV9	TRBJ2-1